These T cell receptor beta chains were read from a single sample in a study of Ad26.COV2.S vaccination and SARS-CoV-2 variants. TCRdb's copy holds only in-frame clones and misses some; the assay was immunoSEQ multiplex PCR. The sample comprises about half a million clones, 80% to 90% of which are singletons, and about 1.5% rests with the top ten. The sample here was peripheral blood, taken in a trial of Ad26.COV2.S vaccine versus placebo. These receptors originate from a person aged 18-60 years who received the Ad26.COV2.S COVID-19 vaccine or a placebo. The CDR3 runs from the conserved cysteine through the conserved F or W. The order of the fields is D gene, clone size, J gene, V gene, CDR3 DNA, CDR3 protein. A D gene is named only where the DNA matches it firmly. For some rows the clone size is stated as once, few or many, or as a class when expanded; others skip it.

>TRBD1|few|TRBJ1-2|TRBV27
TGTGCCAGCAGTGGGAAGCCGGGACAGGGCGGCTACACCTTC
CASSGKPGQGGYTF
>NA|NA|TRBJ2-7|TRBV28
TGTGCCAGCAGTCACAGGGCCTCCTACGAGCAGTACTTC
CASSHRASYEQYF
>NA|NA|TRBJ2-5|TRBV11-2
TGTGCCAGCAGCGACGATGGGACGTTAGACCAAGAGACCCAGTACTTC
CASSDDGTLDQETQYF
>NA|NA|TRBJ1-1|TRBV10-3
TGTGCCATCAGTGAGGCAGCTTACACTGAAGCTTTCTTT
CAISEAAYTEAFF
>NA|NA|TRBJ2-3|TRBV4-1
TGCGCCAGCAGCCAAGAAGCGAGACAGGCGGGGGATACGCAGTATTTT
CASSQEARQAGDTQYF
>TRBD2|NA|TRBJ2-3|TRBV5-1
TGCGCCAGCAGCAAGACTAGCGGGATCTCAGATACGCAGTATTTT
CASSKTSGISDTQYF
>TRBD1|NA|TRBJ1-6|TRBV2
TGTGCCAGCAGCGGACAGGGTCCTGCCCTTAATTCACCCCTCCACTTT
CASSGQGPALNSPLHF
>NA|once|TRBJ1-5|TRBV27
TGTGCCAGCAGTGCTACCCCGGTTCAGCCCCAGCATTTT
CASSATPVQPQHF
>NA|NA|TRBJ2-7|TRBV2
TGTGCCAGCAGACAGGGGGGGGTCAGTCGTGAGGACTTC
CASRQGGVSREDF
>NA|NA|TRBJ1-5|TRBV19
TGTGCCAGTAGAGGACAGATACATAGCAATCAGCCCCAGCATTTT
CASRGQIHSNQPQHF
>NA|NA|TRBJ1-2|TRBV7-2
TGTGCCAGCAGCGGGTACAGGGAACCCAACTATGGCTACACCTTC
CASSGYREPNYGYTF
>TRBD2|once|TRBJ2-1|TRBV9
TGTGCCAGCAGCCTCGGGACTAGCCCGTTGGAGCAGTTCTTC
CASSLGTSPLEQFF
>NA|NA|TRBJ2-2|TRBV6-1
TGTGCCAGCAGTGAGTGGACAGCTCACGCGAACACCGGGGAGCTGTTTTTT
CASSEWTAHANTGELFF
>NA|NA|TRBJ2-7|TRBV5-5
TGTGCCAGCAGCCCACTCCGGGCAGGGTCCTACGAGCAGTACTTC
CASSPLRAGSYEQYF
>NA|NA|TRBJ2-2|TRBV9
TGTGCCAGCAGTGAACAGGGCCACACCGGGGAGCTGTTTTTT
CASSEQGHTGELFF
>TRBD1|NA|TRBJ2-7|TRBV7-9
TGTGCCAGCAACTCCGGGACAGGGGGTTACGAGCAGTACTTC
CASNSGTGGYEQYF